This entry concerns a single T cell receptor beta chain. Its antigen is unknown. This record belongs to a study of OX40 agonist ivuxolimab in advanced cancers. As for the study in general: Two patients with cutaneous melanoma and one with hepatocellular carcinoma, three in total, showed partial responses.

Assay used: immunoSEQ multiplex PCR; TCRdb lists only in-frame clones, some missing. Among about 52,000 clones, 80% to 85% were seen once, and the ten largest hold less than 5%. Trimming cost V 4 bases and J 0 bases; bases outside gene matches: 10. The germline gives CDR1 SGHNT, CDR2 YYREEE (reference sequence). CDR3 size: 18 residues. General study points: Both blood CD4+ and CD8+ T cells showed clonal growth by week 6 at 0.1 to 3.0 mg/kg.

V is TRBV5-4 and J is TRBJ2-6; TRBD2 matches at 7 bases. The sequencing here drew on CD4+ or CD8+ T cells sorted from blood, taken in a trial of the OX40 agonist ivuxolimab. The origin of this receptor is an adult with an advanced solid tumor such as melanoma, head and neck, liver or kidney cancer. The CDR3 spells CASSPQTGGSSGANVLTF. CDR3 in DNA: TGTGCCAGCAGCCCTCAAACGGGGGGAAGCTCTGGGGCCAACGTCCTGACTTTC.